This T cell receptor beta chain stems from a study of blood T cell repertoires in COVID-19. Study in general: Sites in the United States, Italy and Spain provided acute and convalescent COVID-19 samples. T cells, B-cell-depleted T cells, or PBMCs provided the cDNA or gDNA that served as material.

Per the original methods: The authors estimated nucleated cell counts from reference gene primer amplification. The assay was immunoSEQ multiplex PCR, and TCRdb's table has in-frame clones only and misses some. V and J calls and clone size are given by that table; D and trimming were obtained from the DNA. The sample shows 110,000 or so clones, around 81% of them seen only once. Source material: peripheral blood. The TCR comes from a human donor in a cohort sampled during active COVID-19.

DNA for the CDR3: TGTGCCTGGAGGGGGACTGCCCCTGAGAGAAAACTGTTTTTT. Translating it yields CAWRGTAPERKLFF. V and J are TRBV30 and TRBJ1-4; TRBD1 might be the D (5 bases). The germline gives CDR1 GTSNPN, CDR2 SVGIG (reference sequence). Trimming cost V 3 bases and J 10 bases, with 18 bases left between them. The CDR3 covers 14 residues. Combining the CDR3 with reference TRBV30 and TRBJ1-4 gives the whole variable domain SQTIHQWPATLVQPVGSPLSLECTVEGTSNPNLYWYRQAAGRGLQLLFYSVGIGQISSEVPQNLSASRPQDRQFILSSKKLLLSDSGFYLCAWRGTAPERKLFFGSGTQLSVL.